The sample holds many counts of the clone carrying this T cell receptor beta chain. This entry is derived from a study of T cells in Graves' hyperthyroidism and ophthalmopathy. Amplified TCR beta CDR3 regions came from RNA transcripts. RT-PCR in the first round (using the HTBI primer set) targeted the TCR CDR3. TCRdb reprocessed the multiplex PCR reads with MiXCR, giving one entry per CDR3 protein. The data contain about 480,000 distinct CDR3 sequences, 24% of them seen just once; the ten biggest clones take up approximately 10%. Sequencing was performed on blood. The sequence derives from a woman aged 25 to 39 with Graves' ophthalmopathy.

CDR3 sequence: CSARDVSSGFSYEQYF. CDR3 DNA: TGCAGTGCTAGAGATGTGAGCAGCGGGTTCTCCTACGAGCAGTACTTC. This chain uses TRBV20-1 with TRBJ2-7; a weak D match, TRBD2 (6 bases). Trimming shortened V by 0 bases and J by 0 bases, and 15 bases separated the two germline ends. Germline V gene lookup returns CDR1 DFQATT and CDR2 SNEGSKA (reference sequence). The CDR3 is 16 amino acids.